Below are 3 T cell receptor beta chains sequenced from a single sample in a study of T-cell reconstitution after alpha-beta-depleted transplantation in children. Unique molecular identifiers were used in preparing the TCRbeta library. TCRdb re-derived calls from the PCR reads in MiXCR, one entry per CDR3 protein. The sample lists around 250,000 distinct CDR3 sequences, 9.9% occurring once. The specimen comprised PBMCs from the stem cell graft donor, sampled from the stem cell graft. These TCRs come from a human donor who donated a stem cell graft to a child with SCID.

This clonotype was seen at least ten times. This chain uses TRBV5-4 with TRBJ2-6; D is perhaps TRBD2 (6 bases). The CDR3 runs 17 residues. CDR1 and CDR2 (germline): SGHNT, YYREEE (reference sequence). V shed 1 base and J shed 3 bases, with 14 bases lying between them. CDR3 amino acids: CASSLSGLALGANVLTF. In DNA form, the CDR3 reads TGTGCCAGCAGCTTGTCGGGGCTAGCGCTTGGGGCCAACGTCCTGACTTTC.

This clonotype was recorded at least ten times. The chain carries TRBV12-5 and TRBJ2-1, with TRBD2 as a possible D gene (5 bases). The V end lost 1 base, the J end lost 1 base, and 20 bases lay between the germline ends. CDR1 is LGHNT, CDR2 FRNRAP, per germline. The CDR3 loop spans 19 amino acids. CDR3 sequence: CASGLAPRGLERSYNEQFF. The CDR3 nucleotides are TGTGCTAGTGGTTTGGCTCCTCGAGGGCTAGAACGGTCCTACAATGAGCAGTTCTTC. The full variable domain, completed using reference TRBV12-5 and TRBJ2-1, is DARVTQTPRHKVTEMGQEVTMRCQPILGHNTVFWYRQTMMQGLELLAYFRNRAPLDDSGMPKDRFSAEMPDATLATLKIQPSEPRDSAVYFCASGLAPRGLERSYNEQFFGPGTRLTVL.

The rearrangement uses TRBV4-1 and TRBJ2-7, with 11 bases fitting TRBD1. The CDR3 length is 15 residues. J lost 6 bases, V lost 4 bases, and 8 bases had no gene match. Germline V CDR1 and CDR2: MGHRA, YSYEKL. CDR3 sequence (DNA): TGCGCCAGCAGCCCTCGGGACAGGGGGAGTCGCGAGCAGTACTTC. This codes for CASSPRDRGSREQYF.